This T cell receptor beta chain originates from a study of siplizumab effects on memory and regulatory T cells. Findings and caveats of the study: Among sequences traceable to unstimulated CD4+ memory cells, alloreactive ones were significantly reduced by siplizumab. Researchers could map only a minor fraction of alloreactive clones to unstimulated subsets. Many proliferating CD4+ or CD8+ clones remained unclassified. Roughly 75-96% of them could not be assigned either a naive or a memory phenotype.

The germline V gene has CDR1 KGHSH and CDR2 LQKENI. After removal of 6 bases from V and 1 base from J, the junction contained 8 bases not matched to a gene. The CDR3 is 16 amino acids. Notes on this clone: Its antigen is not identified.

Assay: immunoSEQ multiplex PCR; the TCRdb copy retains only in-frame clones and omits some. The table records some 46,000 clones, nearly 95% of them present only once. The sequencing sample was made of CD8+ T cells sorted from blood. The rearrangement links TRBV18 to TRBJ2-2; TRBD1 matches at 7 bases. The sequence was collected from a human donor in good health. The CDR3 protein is CASSQDRFLNTGELFF. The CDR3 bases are TGTGCCAGCTCGCAGGACAGGTTTTTGAACACCGGGGAGCTGTTTTTT.